A selection of T cell receptor beta chains follows, all from one sample in a study of blood T cell repertoires in COVID-19. Method: immunoSEQ multiplex PCR; TCRdb's copy keeps in-frame clones and lacks some. The sample records about 170,000 clones, about 80% being singletons. Sequencing was done on a sample of peripheral blood. The receptors derive from a human donor with acute or convalescent COVID-19. The donor label of this sample is uncertain. Each CDR3 is given with its conserved first and last residue. A D gene is named only where the DNA matches it firmly.

V	J	D	CDR3
TRBV2	TRBJ1-6	.	CASSVGDNSPLHF
TRBV19	TRBJ2-3	TRBD2	CASSTAGLAPSTDTQYF
TRBV11-1	TRBJ2-3	.	CASSFGGSTDTQYF
TRBV7-9	TRBJ1-4	TRBD1	CASGTVATNEKLFF
TRBV7-3	TRBJ2-1	.	CASSLNPVGVHNEQFF
TRBV10-1	TRBJ1-5	.	CASSPDRNNQPQHF
TRBV2	TRBJ1-5	TRBD1	CASRGQAADNQPQHF
TRBV27	TRBJ2-7	TRBD1	CASSSEQGGSEQYF
TRBV7-3	TRBJ1-3	TRBD1	CASSLQGATGNTIYF
TRBV5-1	TRBJ1-1	.	CASSLVGSSNTEAFF
TRBV14	TRBJ1-1	TRBD1	CASSREDGQGTEAFF
TRBV10-3	TRBJ2-2	.	CAISAGYVTNTGELFF
TRBV30	TRBJ1-5	.	CAWSVGEGGQPQHF
TRBV28	TRBJ2-5	TRBD2	CASSLGLAGEAQETQYF
TRBV7-9	TRBJ1-6	.	CASSLGANSPLHF
TRBV19	TRBJ1-3	.	CASSPTSRGGGGNTIYF
TRBV4-1	TRBJ1-3	.	CASSQNILSGDTIYF
TRBV28	TRBJ1-2	TRBD1	CASSTGSRGYTF
TRBV19	TRBJ1-1	.	CASSITQGTEAFF
TRBV6-4	TRBJ1-6	TRBD1	CASRMDRGNSPLHF
TRBV2	TRBJ1-1	TRBD1	CASNRQGADTEAFF
TRBV15	TRBJ1-2	.	CATSRDRGGGNYGYTF
TRBV28	TRBJ1-1	TRBD1	CASSLWGQGARNTEAFF
TRBV3-1/TRBV3-2	TRBJ2-3	TRBD2	CASTPAGLDTQYF
TRBV2	TRBJ2-3	.	CASSQDFTDTQYF
TRBV30	TRBJ2-5	TRBD2	CAWSVWGGKQETQYF
TRBV19	TRBJ1-2	.	CASRGQGQIYGYTF
TRBV21-1	TRBJ2-1	.	CASSKVGRLAGDNEQFF